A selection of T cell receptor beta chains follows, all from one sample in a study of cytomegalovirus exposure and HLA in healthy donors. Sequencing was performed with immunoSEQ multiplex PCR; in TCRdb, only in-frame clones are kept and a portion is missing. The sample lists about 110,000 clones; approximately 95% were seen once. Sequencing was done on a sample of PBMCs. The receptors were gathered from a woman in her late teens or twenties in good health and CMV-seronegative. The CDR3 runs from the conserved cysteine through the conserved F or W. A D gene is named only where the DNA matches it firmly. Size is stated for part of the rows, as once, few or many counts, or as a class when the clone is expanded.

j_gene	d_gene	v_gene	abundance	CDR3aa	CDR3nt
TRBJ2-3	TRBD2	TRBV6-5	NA	CASSWSSGIRTDTQYF	TGTGCCAGCAGTTGGTCTAGCGGGATCCGCACAGATACGCAGTATTTT
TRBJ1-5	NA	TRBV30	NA	CAWTQTNSNQPQHF	TGTGCCTGGACTCAGACTAATAGCAATCAGCCCCAGCATTTT
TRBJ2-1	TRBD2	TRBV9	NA	CASSADSGGHNEQFF	TGTGCCAGCAGCGCGGATAGCGGGGGTCACAATGAGCAGTTCTTC
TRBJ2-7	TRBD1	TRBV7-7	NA	CASSAGTGTRQYF	TGTGCTAGCAGCGCCGGGACAGGTACTCGGCAGTACTTC
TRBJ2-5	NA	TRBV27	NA	CASSNRVKETQYF	TGTGCCAGCAGCAACAGGGTGAAAGAGACCCAGTACTTC
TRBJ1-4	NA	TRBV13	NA	CASSSTLQGPGEKLFF	TGTGCCAGCAGCTCAACACTACAGGGACCTGGTGAAAAACTGTTTTTT
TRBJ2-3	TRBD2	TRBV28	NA	CASRRGGGATDTQYF	TGTGCCAGCAGAAGGGGCGGGGGGGCAACAGATACGCAGTATTTT
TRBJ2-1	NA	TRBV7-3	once	CASSLEGSYNEQFF	TGTGCCAGCAGCTTGGAGGGTTCCTACAATGAGCAGTTCTTC
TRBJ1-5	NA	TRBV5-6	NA	CASSTRDNRNQPQHF	TGTGCCAGCAGCACACGGGACAACCGCAATCAGCCCCAGCATTTT
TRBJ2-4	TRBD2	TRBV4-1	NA	CASSQVGRGTKNIQYF	TGCGCCAGCAGCCAAGTTGGGCGGGGGACCAAAAACATTCAGTACTTC
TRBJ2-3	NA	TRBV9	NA	CASSSSGSPLDTQYF	TGTGCCAGCAGCTCATCCGGGAGCCCTCTCGATACGCAGTATTTT
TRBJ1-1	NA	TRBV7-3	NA	CASSLSAGRMNTEAFF	TGTGCCAGCAGCTTATCGGCGGGACGTATGAACACTGAAGCTTTCTTT
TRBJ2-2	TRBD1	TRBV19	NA	CASSRDSYTGELFF	TGTGCCAGTAGCCGGGACAGCTACACCGGGGAGCTGTTTTTT
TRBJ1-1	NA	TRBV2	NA	CASSEAQPGPGVTEAFF	TGTGCCAGCAGTGAAGCGCAGCCTGGACCGGGAGTCACTGAAGCTTTCTTT
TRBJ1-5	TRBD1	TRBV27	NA	CASSFLGGGEPQHF	TGTGCCAGCAGTTTTCTAGGGGGCGGTGAGCCCCAGCATTTT
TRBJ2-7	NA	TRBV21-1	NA	CASSKRAYEQYF	TGTGCCAGCAGCAAGAGGGCCTACGAGCAGTACTTC
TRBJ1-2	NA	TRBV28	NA	CASSTGNWGYTF	TGTGCCAGCAGCACAGGGAACTGGGGCTACACCTTC
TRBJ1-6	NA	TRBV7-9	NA	CASSSEVRVSPLHF	TGTGCCAGCAGCTCCGAAGTACGGGTTTCACCCCTCCACTTT
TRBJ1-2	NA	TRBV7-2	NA	CASSPGSDYGYTF	TGTGCCAGCAGCCCGGGATCGGACTATGGCTACACCTTC
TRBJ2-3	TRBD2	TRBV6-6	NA	CASSTASGKGTDTQYF	TGTGCCAGCAGTACCGCTAGCGGCAAAGGCACAGATACGCAGTATTTT
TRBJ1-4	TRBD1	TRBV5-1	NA	CASLTGTGEEKLFF	TGCGCCAGTCTCACCGGGACAGGGGAAGAAAAACTGTTTTTT
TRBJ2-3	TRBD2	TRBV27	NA	CASRRGTSGSTDTQYF	TGTGCCAGCAGAAGAGGGACTAGCGGTAGCACAGATACGCAGTATTTT
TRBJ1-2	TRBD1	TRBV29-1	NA	CSVGQGIGGYTF	TGCAGCGTTGGACAGGGGATAGGGGGCTACACCTTC
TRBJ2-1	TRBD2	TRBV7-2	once	CASSGGESYNEQFF	TGTGCCAGCAGCGGGGGGGAATCCTACAATGAGCAGTTCTTC
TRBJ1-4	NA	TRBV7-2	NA	CASSLVTGNEKLFF	TGTGCCAGCAGCTTAGTCACAGGGAATGAAAAACTGTTTTTT
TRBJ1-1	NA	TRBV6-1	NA	CALVGGWGTEAFF	TGTGCCTTAGTGGGAGGGTGGGGCACTGAAGCTTTCTTT
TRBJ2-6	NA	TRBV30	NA	CAWSSVSGANVLTF	TGTGCCTGGAGCTCTGTCTCTGGGGCCAACGTCCTGACTTTC
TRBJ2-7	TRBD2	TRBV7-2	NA	CASSSPGLAGGGYEQYF	TGTGCCAGCAGCTCCCCGGGACTAGCGGGGGGTGGGTACGAGCAGTACTTC
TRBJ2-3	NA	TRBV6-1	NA	CASSAQLDTQYF	TGTGCCAGCAGCGCACAGCTTGATACGCAGTATTTT
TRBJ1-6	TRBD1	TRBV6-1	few	CASSRGQVNSPLHF	TGTGCCAGCAGCCGCGGACAGGTTAATTCACCCCTCCACTTT
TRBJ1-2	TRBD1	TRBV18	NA	CASSPRGDSYGYTF	TGTGCCAGCTCACCACGGGGGGACAGCTATGGCTACACCTTC
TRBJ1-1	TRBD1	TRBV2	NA	CASRTGENTEAFF	TGTGCCAGCAGGACAGGGGAGAACACTGAAGCTTTCTTT
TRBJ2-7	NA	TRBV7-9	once	CASSPQSYEQYF	TGTGCCAGCAGCCCCCAGTCCTACGAGCAGTACTTC
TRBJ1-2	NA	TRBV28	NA	CASSLLGAEANYGYTF	TGTGCCAGCAGTTTATTGGGAGCGGAAGCTAACTATGGCTACACCTTC
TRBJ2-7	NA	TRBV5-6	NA	CASSPTSKKHEQYF	TGTGCCAGCAGCCCGACTAGTAAGAAACACGAGCAGTACTTC
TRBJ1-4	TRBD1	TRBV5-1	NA	CASSLAGQGVGGEKLFF	TGCGCCAGCAGCTTGGCAGGACAGGGGGTAGGAGGTGAAAAACTGTTTTTT
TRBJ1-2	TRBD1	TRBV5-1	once	CASSLQQGANYGYTF	TGCGCCAGCAGCTTACAACAGGGGGCTAACTATGGCTACACCTTC
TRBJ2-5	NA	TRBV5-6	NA	CASREGIRETQYF	TGTGCCAGCAGGGAGGGGATTCGGGAGACCCAGTACTTC